Listed below are T cell receptor beta chains from one sample, sequenced in a study of control samples from healthy donors and cancer patients. Clones were sequenced by immunoSEQ multiplex PCR, and TCRdb holds only the in-frame ones, with some missing. The sample records roughly 130,000 clones, 75% to 95% being singletons. What was sequenced was blood. The receptors derive from a young man in good health. Both conserved end residues are part of each CDR3. D genes are given only for firm matches. For some rows the clone size is stated as once, few or many, or as a class when expanded; others skip it.

CDR3 DNA: TGTGCCAGCAGCAAAGTTGATGGGACTAGCGGGAGTCACACCGGGGAGCTGTTTTTT; CDR3 protein: CASSKVDGTSGSHTGELFF; D gene: NA; V gene: TRBV21-1; clone size: NA; CDR3 length: 19; J gene: TRBJ2-2
CDR3 DNA: TGTGCCAGCAGCGTAGAGAGGACAGGGGATGAGCAGTTCTTC; CDR3 protein: CASSVERTGDEQFF; D gene: TRBD1; V gene: TRBV9; clone size: NA; CDR3 length: 14; J gene: TRBJ2-1
CDR3 DNA: TGCGCCAGCAGCCAAGATTCAGACGGCAAGCCAGGGTATGGCTACACCTTC; CDR3 protein: CASSQDSDGKPGYGYTF; D gene: NA; V gene: TRBV4-1; clone size: NA; CDR3 length: 17; J gene: TRBJ1-2
CDR3 DNA: TGTGCCAGCACTGGGGTGGCGGGAGGAGGAGATACGCAGTATTTT; CDR3 protein: CASTGVAGGGDTQYF; D gene: TRBD2; V gene: TRBV28; clone size: NA; CDR3 length: 15; J gene: TRBJ2-3
CDR3 DNA: TGTGCCAGCAGCGTAGCGGGGACAGGGTCGGCCGAGCAGTACTTC; CDR3 protein: CASSVAGTGSAEQYF; D gene: TRBD1; V gene: TRBV9; clone size: NA; CDR3 length: 15; J gene: TRBJ2-7
CDR3 DNA: TGTGCCAGCACCACAGAATCCTACGAGCAGTACTTC; CDR3 protein: CASTTESYEQYF; D gene: NA; V gene: TRBV28; clone size: NA; CDR3 length: 12; J gene: TRBJ2-7
CDR3 DNA: TGCGCCAGCAGCCAACCCCCGGGGGGTAGCGGGGGGGCTAGAGATACGCAGTATTTT; CDR3 protein: CASSQPPGGSGGARDTQYF; D gene: TRBD2; V gene: TRBV4-1; clone size: once; CDR3 length: 19; J gene: TRBJ2-3
CDR3 DNA: TGTGCCAGCAGCCAAGCCGGAGATACGCAGTATTTT; CDR3 protein: CASSQAGDTQYF; D gene: NA; V gene: TRBV14; clone size: NA; CDR3 length: 12; J gene: TRBJ2-3
CDR3 DNA: TGTGCCAGCAGCTTGGGGGACAGGGGGACTGAAGCTTTCTTT; CDR3 protein: CASSLGDRGTEAFF; D gene: TRBD1; V gene: TRBV11-2; clone size: once; CDR3 length: 14; J gene: TRBJ1-1
CDR3 DNA: TGTGCCAGCTCACCACCGGATGGAGAGACCCAGTACTTC; CDR3 protein: CASSPPDGETQYF; D gene: NA; V gene: TRBV18; clone size: NA; CDR3 length: 13; J gene: TRBJ2-5
CDR3 DNA: TGTGCCAGCTCACAGGACTTAATGGGGAGCACTAATGAAAAACTGTTTTTT; CDR3 protein: CASSQDLMGSTNEKLFF; D gene: NA; V gene: TRBV18; clone size: NA; CDR3 length: 17; J gene: TRBJ1-4
CDR3 DNA: TGTGCCAGCAGTCTTCTAGCGGGGGGTTACAATGAGCAGTTCTTC; CDR3 protein: CASSLLAGGYNEQFF; D gene: TRBD2; V gene: TRBV6-5; clone size: NA; CDR3 length: 15; J gene: TRBJ2-1
CDR3 DNA: TGTGCCAGCAGTTCGACAGGGGGCGGAAACACCATATATTTT; CDR3 protein: CASSSTGGGNTIYF; D gene: TRBD1; V gene: TRBV28; clone size: NA; CDR3 length: 14; J gene: TRBJ1-3
CDR3 DNA: TGTGCCAGCAGCGCCGGGACTAGCGGGGCGGAGCAGTACTTC; CDR3 protein: CASSAGTSGAEQYF; D gene: TRBD2; V gene: TRBV9; clone size: NA; CDR3 length: 14; J gene: TRBJ2-7
CDR3 DNA: TGTGCCAGCAGTTTAGGAGGGGCAGGGGGGGCCCTGGCTGAAGCTTTCTTT; CDR3 protein: CASSLGGAGGALAEAFF; D gene: TRBD1; V gene: TRBV28; clone size: NA; CDR3 length: 17; J gene: TRBJ1-1
CDR3 DNA: TGTGCCAGCAGTGACCTTCGGACTAGCTTTGGGGATGAGCAGTTCTTC; CDR3 protein: CASSDLRTSFGDEQFF; D gene: TRBD2; V gene: TRBV6-1; clone size: NA; CDR3 length: 16; J gene: TRBJ2-1
CDR3 DNA: TGTGCCAGCAGTTTCGGACAGGCAACTAATGAAAAACTGTTTTTT; CDR3 protein: CASSFGQATNEKLFF; D gene: TRBD1; V gene: TRBV2; clone size: NA; CDR3 length: 15; J gene: TRBJ1-4
CDR3 DNA: TGTGCCAGCAGCTTATCCGCACAGGCTGGGTACGAGCAGTACTTC; CDR3 protein: CASSLSAQAGYEQYF; D gene: NA; V gene: TRBV11-2; clone size: NA; CDR3 length: 15; J gene: TRBJ2-7
CDR3 DNA: TGTGCCAGCAGTTACGGGCTCGCCTGGGACTATGGCTACACCTTC; CDR3 protein: CASSYGLAWDYGYTF; D gene: NA; V gene: TRBV6-5; clone size: NA; CDR3 length: 15; J gene: TRBJ1-2
CDR3 DNA: TGTGCCAGCAGCTTGATCATCGGCACAGATACGCAGTATTTT; CDR3 protein: CASSLIIGTDTQYF; D gene: NA; V gene: TRBV5-4; clone size: NA; CDR3 length: 14; J gene: TRBJ2-3
CDR3 DNA: TGTGCCAGCAGCCACCAGAGCCCGGGGTCTGGAAACACCATATATTTT; CDR3 protein: CASSHQSPGSGNTIYF; D gene: NA; V gene: TRBV3-1/TRBV3-2; clone size: NA; CDR3 length: 16; J gene: TRBJ1-3
CDR3 DNA: TGTGCCAGCAGCCAAGTGGGACAGAACCAAGAGACCCAGTACTTC; CDR3 protein: CASSQVGQNQETQYF; D gene: TRBD1; V gene: TRBV5-4; clone size: NA; CDR3 length: 15; J gene: TRBJ2-5
CDR3 DNA: TGTGCCAGCAGTGGTAGGACAGGGGCGATCACAGATACGCAGTATTTT; CDR3 protein: CASSGRTGAITDTQYF; D gene: TRBD1; V gene: TRBV5-6; clone size: NA; CDR3 length: 16; J gene: TRBJ2-3
CDR3 DNA: TGCGCCAGCAGCCAAGAGGGACGTGGGAGCACTGAAGCTTTCTTT; CDR3 protein: CASSQEGRGSTEAFF; D gene: NA; V gene: TRBV4-1; clone size: NA; CDR3 length: 15; J gene: TRBJ1-1
CDR3 DNA: TGCGCCAGCAGCCCCGGGGTAGCGGATAGTTCAGATACGCAGTATTTT; CDR3 protein: CASSPGVADSSDTQYF; D gene: NA; V gene: TRBV5-1; clone size: NA; CDR3 length: 16; J gene: TRBJ2-3
CDR3 DNA: TGTGCCAGCAGCCCGGGGGGGTACCAAGAGACCCAGTACTTC; CDR3 protein: CASSPGGYQETQYF; D gene: TRBD2; V gene: TRBV5-4; clone size: NA; CDR3 length: 14; J gene: TRBJ2-5
CDR3 DNA: TGTGCCAGCATCCCCTCATTGATAGGGAGGGGGGGCTCCTACAATGAGCAGTTCTTC; CDR3 protein: CASIPSLIGRGGSYNEQFF; D gene: NA; V gene: TRBV3-1/TRBV3-2; clone size: once; CDR3 length: 19; J gene: TRBJ2-1
CDR3 DNA: TGTGCCAGCAGCTCACGGCGACAGGGGGTCTTGTACAATGAGCAGTTCTTC; CDR3 protein: CASSSRRQGVLYNEQFF; D gene: TRBD1; V gene: TRBV7-9; clone size: NA; CDR3 length: 17; J gene: TRBJ2-1
CDR3 DNA: TGTGCCTGGAGCAACCGGGACAAAAATTCACCCCTCCACTTT; CDR3 protein: CAWSNRDKNSPLHF; D gene: NA; V gene: TRBV30; clone size: NA; CDR3 length: 14; J gene: TRBJ1-6
CDR3 DNA: TGTGCCAGCAGCTGGGGGACAGGGAGCTCCTACAATGAGCAGTTCTTC; CDR3 protein: CASSWGTGSSYNEQFF; D gene: TRBD1; V gene: TRBV5-5; clone size: NA; CDR3 length: 16; J gene: TRBJ2-1
CDR3 DNA: TGTGCCAGCACAGGGACGGCAGGAAACACCATATATTTT; CDR3 protein: CASTGTAGNTIYF; D gene: NA; V gene: TRBV2; clone size: once; CDR3 length: 13; J gene: TRBJ1-3
CDR3 DNA: TGTGCCAGCAGCCAAGAGGGACTAGCGGGGGGAGGAACCGGGGAGCTGTTTTTT; CDR3 protein: CASSQEGLAGGGTGELFF; D gene: TRBD2; V gene: TRBV3-1/TRBV3-2; clone size: NA; CDR3 length: 18; J gene: TRBJ2-2
CDR3 DNA: TGTGCCAGCAGCTTATCTAGTGGCGAAGAGACCCAGTACTTC; CDR3 protein: CASSLSSGEETQYF; D gene: NA; V gene: TRBV11-2; clone size: NA; CDR3 length: 14; J gene: TRBJ2-5
CDR3 DNA: TGTGCCAGCAGGGACAGGGATCCACGTCTAGGCGCCTACGAGCAGTACTTC; CDR3 protein: CASRDRDPRLGAYEQYF; D gene: TRBD1; V gene: TRBV2; clone size: NA; CDR3 length: 17; J gene: TRBJ2-7
CDR3 DNA: TGCAGCGTTGACAGGGACAATGAGCAGTTCTTC; CDR3 protein: CSVDRDNEQFF; D gene: NA; V gene: TRBV29-1; clone size: NA; CDR3 length: 11; J gene: TRBJ2-1
CDR3 DNA: TGTGCCAGCAGCTTAGAATTCACTAATGAAAAACTGTTTTTT; CDR3 protein: CASSLEFTNEKLFF; D gene: NA; V gene: TRBV7-2; clone size: NA; CDR3 length: 14; J gene: TRBJ1-4
CDR3 DNA: TGTGCCAGCAGCCAAGATTTGATTGTCGGATCGAACACCGGGGAGCTGTTTTTT; CDR3 protein: CASSQDLIVGSNTGELFF; D gene: NA; V gene: TRBV3-1/TRBV3-2; clone size: NA; CDR3 length: 18; J gene: TRBJ2-2
CDR3 DNA: TGTGCCAGCAGTTATTCTGTGGGGAACACTGAAGCTTTCTTT; CDR3 protein: CASSYSVGNTEAFF; D gene: NA; V gene: TRBV6-5; clone size: NA; CDR3 length: 14; J gene: TRBJ1-1
CDR3 DNA: TGTGCCAGCAGTTTGCGATTCTACTCCTACGAGCAGTACTTC; CDR3 protein: CASSLRFYSYEQYF; D gene: NA; V gene: TRBV27; clone size: NA; CDR3 length: 14; J gene: TRBJ2-7
CDR3 DNA: TGTGCCAGCAGTTTAGAATGGTGGGGGGCTGAAAAACTGTTTTTT; CDR3 protein: CASSLEWWGAEKLFF; D gene: NA; V gene: TRBV28; clone size: NA; CDR3 length: 15; J gene: TRBJ1-4
CDR3 DNA: TGTGCCAGCAGCGAGAGCGGGCCGGCCTATGGCTACACCTTC; CDR3 protein: CASSESGPAYGYTF; D gene: NA; V gene: TRBV7-8; clone size: once; CDR3 length: 14; J gene: TRBJ1-2
CDR3 DNA: TGTGCCAGCACCGCTAGCGGCTACAATGAGCAGTTCTTC; CDR3 protein: CASTASGYNEQFF; D gene: TRBD2; V gene: TRBV28; clone size: NA; CDR3 length: 13; J gene: TRBJ2-1
CDR3 DNA: TGTGCCAGCAGCAGATACAGGGAGGGAAGTGAAAAACTGTTTTTT; CDR3 protein: CASSRYREGSEKLFF; D gene: NA; V gene: TRBV11-3; clone size: NA; CDR3 length: 15; J gene: TRBJ1-4
CDR3 DNA: TGTGCCAGTAGATGGGGGCTGGACAGGAGGGCTGGTGAGCAGTTCTTC; CDR3 protein: CASRWGLDRRAGEQFF; D gene: NA; V gene: TRBV19; clone size: NA; CDR3 length: 16; J gene: TRBJ2-1
CDR3 DNA: TGCGCCAGCAGCCGAGACAGTGGCTATGGCTACACCTTC; CDR3 protein: CASSRDSGYGYTF; D gene: NA; V gene: TRBV4-1; clone size: NA; CDR3 length: 13; J gene: TRBJ1-2
CDR3 DNA: TGTGCCAGCAGCTTACGCATGTGGGGTGAGGGAACTAATGAAAAACTGTTTTTT; CDR3 protein: CASSLRMWGEGTNEKLFF; D gene: NA; V gene: TRBV7-6; clone size: NA; CDR3 length: 18; J gene: TRBJ1-4
CDR3 DNA: TGTGCCAGCAGCTTCGGGACCGATGTTTCCTACGAGCAGTACTTC; CDR3 protein: CASSFGTDVSYEQYF; D gene: NA; V gene: TRBV5-4; clone size: NA; CDR3 length: 15; J gene: TRBJ2-7
CDR3 DNA: TGTGCCAGTAGCGGACAGGGGGGGAATCAGCCCCAGCATTTT; CDR3 protein: CASSGQGGNQPQHF; D gene: TRBD1; V gene: TRBV19; clone size: once; CDR3 length: 14; J gene: TRBJ1-5
CDR3 DNA: TGCGCCAGCAGCCAAGATACGGAACAAGGCTCCTACGAGCAGTACTTC; CDR3 protein: CASSQDTEQGSYEQYF; D gene: NA; V gene: TRBV4-1; clone size: once; CDR3 length: 16; J gene: TRBJ2-7
CDR3 DNA: TGTGCCAGCAGTTTACGCTCTGGAGGACAGGGGAATGAAAAACTGTTTTTT; CDR3 protein: CASSLRSGGQGNEKLFF; D gene: TRBD1; V gene: TRBV27; clone size: few; CDR3 length: 17; J gene: TRBJ1-4
CDR3 DNA: TGTGCCAGCAGCCCCCCTCGGGCCAGGTCCTACAATGAGCAGTTCTTC; CDR3 protein: CASSPPRARSYNEQFF; D gene: NA; V gene: TRBV7-9; clone size: NA; CDR3 length: 16; J gene: TRBJ2-1
CDR3 DNA: TGCGCCAGCAGCCTAAGACTAGCGGGAGGTAATGAGCAGTTCTTC; CDR3 protein: CASSLRLAGGNEQFF; D gene: TRBD2; V gene: TRBV4-1; clone size: NA; CDR3 length: 15; J gene: TRBJ2-1
CDR3 DNA: TGCGCCAGCAGCCGAGGACAGACCTACGAGCAGTACTTC; CDR3 protein: CASSRGQTYEQYF; D gene: NA; V gene: TRBV4-1; clone size: NA; CDR3 length: 13; J gene: TRBJ2-7